This TCR beta chain was recovered during a study of T cells in Graves' hyperthyroidism and ophthalmopathy. Regarding the study as a whole: Using 13 V-J features, a model discriminated ophthalmopathy from stable hyperthyroidism.

The study left out patients who had uncontrolled infection, other autoimmune disease, pregnancy or lactation. The CDR3 has 15 residues. Germline lookup yields CDR1 MDHEN and CDR2 SYDVKM. J lost 1 base, V lost 8 bases, and 11 bases had no gene match. To note about this clonotype: Its antigen is as yet unknown. A much larger clone is a single base away; this may be a read error.

Researchers amplified the TCR beta CDR3 regions from RNA transcripts. In the first-round RT-PCR of the TCR CDR3, the HTBI primer set was used. TCRdb re-called the multiplex PCR reads with MiXCR, one entry per CDR3 protein. The sample includes around 500,000 distinct CDR3 sequences, 15% to 20% of them seen just once. The sequencing sample was made of blood. This clonotype originated in a woman aged 30 to 39 with Graves' ophthalmopathy. The rearrangement links TRBV28 to TRBJ2-7; 7 bases agree with TRBD1. CDR3 protein: CASQADRVVSYEQYF. The CDR3 DNA follows: TGTGCCAGCCAGGCAGACAGGGTCGTTTCCTACGAGCAGTACTTC.